One sample yielded the 6 T cell receptor beta chains listed below, sequenced in a study of blood T cell repertoires in COVID-19. Repertoires were generated with immunoSEQ multiplex PCR, while TCRdb's copy carries only in-frame clones and drops some. The repertoire includes 40,000 to 50,000 clones, 76% of them detected once, and approximately 9% sits in the top ten. The sequenced sample consisted of peripheral blood. These receptors all come from a man between 65 and 85 years old with active or convalescent COVID-19.

V is TRBV6-5 and J is TRBJ1-6; D ambiguous. CDR3 size: 15 residues. Trimming removed 3 bases from V and 6 bases from J, with 12 bases in between. Germline CDR1 is MNHEY and CDR2 is SVGAGI. The CDR3, as DNA: TGTGCCAGCAGTTATTTCCGGTATGGTAATTCACCCCTCCACTTT. It codes for CASSYFRYGNSPLHF.

The genes are TRBV3-1 (or the pseudogene TRBV3-2) and TRBJ2-1; 10 nucleotides align to TRBD1. Trimming cost V 4 bases and J 7 bases; bases outside gene matches: 7. From germline, CDR1 is LGHDT and CDR2 YNNKEL (reference sequence). CDR3 length equals 15 residues. CDR3 in amino acids: CASSRSGTGANEQFF. CDR3 sequence (DNA): TGTGCCAGCAGCCGATCCGGGACAGGGGCGAATGAGCAGTTCTTC.

CDR3 coding DNA: TGCGCCAGCACCCAAGCGGGGGCCCTTACCGGGGAGCTGTTTTTT. Its translation: CASTQAGALTGELFF. The gene calls are TRBV5-1 and TRBJ2-2, with 8 bases aligning to TRBD2. V shed 6 bases and J 5 bases; nucleotides not matched to a gene: 9. Per the germline V gene, CDR1 is SGHRS and CDR2 is YFSETQ. The CDR3 runs to 15 residues.

The J gene is TRBJ1-4, the V gene TRBV5-1, with D possibly matching TRBD1 (5 bases). CDR3 length: 14 residues. The germline V and J ends were trimmed by 7 bases and 5 bases, with 15 bases remaining between them. CDR1 SGHRS and CDR2 YFSETQ come from the germline V gene. CDR3 coding DNA: TGCGCCAGCCAGTGGACACCCGAGAATGAAAAACTGTTTTTT. It is translated as CASQWTPENEKLFF.

The chain employs TRBV28 and TRBJ2-7, with D possibly matching TRBD1 (6 bases). Germline V gives CDR1 MDHEN, CDR2 SYDVKM. V lost 5 bases to trimming and J lost 4 bases, with 9 bases between them. The CDR3 totals 12 residues. The CDR3 nucleotides are TGTGCCAGCAGTCAAACAGGGTACGAGCAGTACTTC. Translated: CASSQTGYEQYF. Combining the CDR3 with reference TRBV28 and TRBJ2-7 gives the whole variable domain DVKVTQSSRYLVKRTGEKVFLECVQDMDHENMFWYRQDPGLGLRLIYFSYDVKMKEKGDIPEGYSVSREKKERFSLILESASTNQTSMYLCASSQTGYEQYFGPGTRLTVT.

The chain carries TRBV2 and TRBJ2-6; TRBD1 aligns across 7 bases. The CDR3 is made up of 18 amino acids. V gave up 2 bases and J gave up 2 bases; unmatched junction bases: 9. Germline CDR1 SNHLY, CDR2 FYNNEI. The CDR3 spells CASSEWSGQGAGANVLTF. The CDR3 nucleotides are TGTGCCAGCAGTGAATGGTCAGGGCAGGGGGCTGGGGCCAACGTCCTGACTTTC. The full variable domain, rest sourced from reference TRBV2 and TRBJ2-6, is EPEVTQTPSHQVTQMGQEVILRCVPISNHLYFYWYRQILGQKVEFLVSFYNNEISEKSEIFDDQFSVERPDGSNFTLKIRSTKLEDSAMYFCASSEWSGQGAGANVLTFGAGSRLTVL.